Shown below are 24 T cell receptor beta chains from a single sample sequenced in a study of cytomegalovirus exposure and HLA in healthy donors. The PCR ran on 60 Vbeta and 13 Jbeta primers. The protocol was immunoSEQ multiplex PCR, while the TCRdb copy is restricted to in-frame clones and leaves out a portion. The data hold 110,000 to 150,000 clones, with 60% to 85% observed a single time. The sample was PBMCs. These receptors came from a man aged 25-40 years in good health and CMV-seronegative.

The chain carries TRBV5-1 and TRBJ1-5; unclear D gene. V was cut by 4 bases and J by 5 bases, with 10 bases left in between. The CDR3 has 13 residues. Germline loops: CDR1 SGHRS, CDR2 YFSETQ. The CDR3 spells CASSMDGDQPQHF. In nucleotides, the CDR3 is TGCGCCAGCAGCATGGACGGGGATCAGCCCCAGCATTTT.

The chain links TRBV30 to TRBJ1-1; no reliable D call. CDR3 length equals 14 residues. The V and J ends lost 0 bases and 6 bases respectively, with 14 bases between them. Germline V gene sequence: CDR1 GTSNPN, CDR2 SVGIG (reference sequence). The CDR3 sequence is CAWSVGRLGAEAFF. The CDR3 nucleotides are TGTGCCTGGAGTGTAGGTCGCCTCGGGGCTGAAGCTTTCTTT. Based on the CDR3 plus reference TRBV30 and TRBJ1-1, the full variable domain is SQTIHQWPATLVQPVGSPLSLECTVEGTSNPNLYWYRQAAGRGLQLLFYSVGIGQISSEVPQNLSASRPQDRQFILSSKKLLLSDSGFYLCAWSVGRLGAEAFFGQGTRLTVV.

The rearrangement uses TRBV14 and TRBJ2-1; 8 bases line up with TRBD1. The CDR3 is 12 amino acids. Germline CDR1 SGHDN, CDR2 FVKESK. V shed 3 bases, J shed 15 bases, and the junction held 7 bases outside the gene matches. The CDR3 sequence: CASSQTGTGPFF. In DNA form, the CDR3 reads TGTGCCAGCAGCCAGACCGGGACAGGCCCGTTCTTC.

The chain recombines TRBV7-6 with TRBJ1-5; no definite D call. Germline lookup yields CDR1 SGHVS and CDR2 FNYEAQ. The CDR3 covers 14 residues. V lost 2 bases, J lost 5 bases, and 10 bases lay in between. Here the CDR3 DNA reads TGTGCCAGCAGCTTATTGGGAGCAGATCAGCCCCAGCATTTT. Translated, it gives CASSLLGADQPQHF.

The rearrangement joins TRBV7-9 to TRBJ1-2; 10 bases are a match to TRBD1. V lost 8 bases and J lost 8; bases outside the gene matches: 26. This CDR3 spans 19 amino acids. Looked up from germline, CDR1 is SEHNR and CDR2 is FQNEAQ (reference sequence). The DNA of the CDR3 is TGTGCCAGCTCTTTGAGACTTATTTCGGGACAGGGGAAGGGCGTCGGCTACACCTTC. Protein: CASSLRLISGQGKGVGYTF. The full variable domain, completed using reference TRBV7-9 and TRBJ1-2, is DTGVSQNPRHKITKRGQNVTFRCDPISEHNRLYWYRQTLGQGPEFLTYFQNEAQLEKSRLLSDRFSAERPKGSFSTLEIQRTEQGDSAMYLCASSLRLISGQGKGVGYTFGSGTRLTVV.

This rearrangement joins TRBV27 to TRBJ1-1; D call uncertain. The V gene's germline CDR1 is MNHEY and CDR2 SMNVEV (reference sequence). Trimming stripped 6 bases from V and 10 bases from J, with 18 bases between. The CDR3 runs to 13 residues. CDR3 bases: TGTGCCAGCAGCTCCCTCGTATATAGTGCAGCTTTCTTT. It translates to CASSSLVYSAAFF.

The gene calls are TRBV5-5 and TRBJ1-3; 10 bases agree with TRBD1. Germline V CDR1 and CDR2: SGHKS, YYEKEE (reference sequence). With 4 bases clipped from V and 8 bases from J, the junction kept 12 bases outside the gene matches. This CDR3 is built from 16 residues. The CDR3: CASSDDRGRTGDTIYF. The CDR3 bases are TGTGCCAGCAGCGACGACAGGGGGCGAACGGGAGACACCATATATTTT.

This sequence joins TRBV28 and TRBJ2-1, with 11 bases aligning to TRBD2. Germline V CDR1 and CDR2: MDHEN, SYDVKM. This CDR3 has 17 residues. V shed 2 bases and J 5 bases; nucleotides not matched to a gene: 8. CDR3 in amino acids: CASSLVVGTSGHNEQFF. The CDR3 DNA is TGTGCCAGCAGTTTAGTTGTCGGGACTAGCGGACACAATGAGCAGTTCTTC.

V usage is TRBV2 and J usage is TRBJ2-2, with D hard to call. Germline lookup yields CDR1 SNHLY and CDR2 FYNNEI. Trimming removed 6 bases from V and 8 bases from J, with 13 bases in between. This CDR3 region has 13 residues. CDR3 residues: CASSGRHGGELFF. The CDR3 coding sequence is TGTGCCAGCAGCGGCAGACACGGAGGGGAGCTGTTTTTT.

This clone was counted only a few times. V usage is TRBV10-3 and J usage is TRBJ1-1; possibly TRBD1 for D (5 bases). V was shortened by 6 bases and J by 3 bases, with 17 bases between the two germline ends. The CDR3 runs 15 residues. Germline CDR1 is ENHRY and CDR2 is SYGVKD. The CDR3 DNA follows: TGTGCCATCAGAGGGGATCGGGTTGGTGACACTGAAGCTTTCTTT. This gives the protein CAIRGDRVGDTEAFF.

The V call is TRBV7-6, the J call TRBJ1-3, with no clear D. Deletions cut 1 base from V and 0 bases from J, with 10 bases between. Germline CDR1 reads SGHVS; CDR2 reads FNYEAQ. The CDR3 has 16 residues. CDR3 sequence (DNA): TGTGCCAGCAGCTTAGAGGCGGTCAGCTCTGGAAACACCATATATTTT. Translated, it gives CASSLEAVSSGNTIYF.

This chain uses TRBV29-1 with TRBJ2-5; TRBD1 matches at 7 bases. Unmatched junction bases numbered 9, after V lost 4 bases and J lost 4 bases. The length of the CDR3 is 14 residues. Germline CDR1 is SQVTM and CDR2 is ANQGSEA. The CDR3 DNA reads as TGCAGCGTTGCGGGACAGTCCCGAAGAGAGACCCAGTACTTC. Its translation is CSVAGQSRRETQYF.

The chain is built from TRBV7-9 and TRBJ2-2; D gene ambiguous. Germline loops: CDR1 SEHNR, CDR2 FQNEAQ (reference sequence). V gave up 2 bases and J gave up 1 base, with 5 bases separating them. There are 14 residues in the CDR3. In nucleotides, the CDR3 is TGTGCCAGCAGCTTATCGCGGAACACCGGGGAGCTGTTTTTT. Its protein product is CASSLSRNTGELFF.

The V and J genes are TRBV28 and TRBJ2-1; TRBD1 agrees at 8 bases. Germline-derived CDR1 and CDR2 are MDHEN and SYDVKM. With 6 bases clipped from V and 6 bases from J, the junction kept 4 bases outside the gene matches. CDR3 size: 13 residues. The CDR3 DNA is TGTGCCAGCAGAACTACAGGGGGCAATGAGCAGTTCTTC. Encoded protein: CASRTTGGNEQFF.

The chain uses TRBV4-1 and TRBJ1-5, with D perhaps matching TRBD1 (5 bases). Trimming left V 6 bases short and J 7 bases short, with 28 bases between. The CDR3 spans 18 residues. Germline values: CDR1 MGHRA, CDR2 YSYEKL. For the CDR3, the DNA is TGCGCCAGCAGGGCGGGGTTTGGGAAGGGGCTTGGGTTACAGCCCCAGCATTTT. Protein product: CASRAGFGKGLGLQPQHF.

V gene TRBV2 combines with J gene TRBJ1-2; perhaps TRBD1 as D (6 bases). V was clipped by 4 bases and J by 4 bases, with 16 bases between them. Germline V CDR1 and CDR2: SNHLY, FYNNEI. The CDR3 length is 15 residues. CDR3 region: CASSGTGRISYGYTF. CDR3 in DNA: TGTGCCAGCAGTGGTACAGGGCGCATTTCCTATGGCTACACCTTC.

This clone is termed medium-sized. V is TRBV7-6 and J is TRBJ1-5; D possibly corresponds to TRBD1 (5 bases). The CDR3 spans 16 residues. V lost 5 bases and J 3 bases, leaving 17 bases between the germline ends. The germline gives CDR1 SGHVS, CDR2 FNYEAQ. In DNA, the CDR3 is TGTGCCAGCAGCGCGACGGGGGGGTTCTTCAATCAGCCCCAGCATTTT. It is translated as CASSATGGFFNQPQHF.

This chain connects TRBV28 to TRBJ1-1; 7 nucleotides align to TRBD1. The CDR3 consists of 14 residues. The V segment lost 4 bases and the J segment 2 bases; nucleotides outside the gene matches: 4. Germline V gene data show CDR1 as MDHEN and CDR2 as SYDVKM. This CDR3 is CASSSRTGNTEAFF. For the CDR3, the DNA is TGTGCCAGCAGTTCCCGGACAGGCAACACTGAAGCTTTCTTT.

V is TRBV10-3 and J is TRBJ2-1; 8 bases align to TRBD2. The CDR3 consists of 15 residues. The ends lost 7 bases at V and 6 bases at J; junction bases unmatched: 11. CDR1 and CDR2 (germline): ENHRY, SYGVKD. CDR3 amino acids: CAIKVGTSSFNEQFF. CDR3 DNA: TGTGCCATCAAGGTCGGGACTAGTTCTTTCAATGAGCAGTTCTTC.

V and J are TRBV7-2 and TRBJ1-1; 7 nucleotides match TRBD1. The CDR3 is made up of 16 amino acids. V lost 5 bases to trimming and J lost 0 bases; unmatched junction nucleotides: 9. CDR1 is SGHTA and CDR2 is FQGNSA in the germline V gene. CDR3 bases: TGTGCCAGCAGCCCAGGTGACAGGGCTTTGAACACTGAAGCTTTCTTT. This codes for CASSPGDRALNTEAFF.

J is TRBJ1-2 and V is TRBV27, with D possibly being TRBD1 (5 bases). The V gene lost 0 bases and the J gene lost 7 bases, with 12 bases spanning the gap. The CDR3 is made up of 14 amino acids. CDR1 is MNHEY, CDR2 SMNVEV, per germline (reference sequence). DNA for the CDR3: TGTGCCAGCAGTTTATCGGGGGGAAGGGGTGGCTACACCTTC. Translating it yields CASSLSGGRGGYTF.

The sample holds a few counts of this clone. The chain carries TRBV7-2 and TRBJ2-3; 12 nucleotides line up with TRBD2. In germline, CDR1 is SGHTA, CDR2 FQGNSA. Trimming at V came to 4 bases and at J to 1 base, leaving 0 bases not matched to a gene. This CDR3 is built from 15 residues. The CDR3 sequence is CASSWTSGGTDTQYF. CDR3 DNA: TGTGCCAGCAGCTGGACTAGCGGGGGCACAGATACGCAGTATTTT.

This clone appeared a single time. The CDR3 bases are TGTGCCAGCAGTGGGCTAGCGGGCCGTAAAAACATTCAGTACTTC. Protein sequence: CASSGLAGRKNIQYF. V gene TRBV2 combines with J gene TRBJ2-4; 8 bases fit TRBD2. The CDR3 runs 15 residues. Germline V gene sequence: CDR1 SNHLY, CDR2 FYNNEI. The ends lost 4 bases at V and 4 bases at J; junction bases unmatched: 6. The variable domain in full, with the rest retrieved from reference TRBV2 and TRBJ2-4, is EPEVTQTPSHQVTQMGQEVILRCVPISNHLYFYWYRQILGQKVEFLVSFYNNEISEKSEIFDDQFSVERPDGSNFTLKIRSTKLEDSAMYFCASSGLAGRKNIQYFGAGTRLSVL.

V is TRBV7-9 and J is TRBJ2-1; TRBD2 aligns across 10 bases. Looked up from germline, CDR1 is SEHNR and CDR2 is FQNEAQ (reference sequence). Losses at the gene ends were 5 bases for V and 9 bases for J; bases not matched to a gene: 10. CDR3 length: 15 residues. CDR3 loop: CASSPLRLAGVEQFF. DNA for the CDR3: TGTGCCAGCAGCCCCTTGCGGCTAGCGGGAGTTGAGCAGTTCTTC.